This T cell receptor beta chain derives from a study of a mutant IDH1 vaccine in newly diagnosed glioma. Study information: Once 4-6 weeks had passed after radiotherapy alone, vaccination started, or it started with temozolomide cycles.

This sample's time point: week 5, during vaccination. Topical imiquimod accompanied each vaccine dose, which consisted of 300 ug of mutant IDH1 20-mer peptide. Notes on this clone: Its antigen is still unknown.

Profiling relied on immunoSEQ multiplex PCR, and the TCRdb table lists in-frame clones only, not all of them. The sample holds roughly 54,000 clones, about 80% seen once. The CDR3 extends over 13 amino acids. Germline values: CDR1 SGHRS, CDR2 YFSETQ. Trimming removed 6 bases at V and 5 bases at J, with 14 bases between. V and J are TRBV5-1 and TRBJ2-5; no clear D gene. The material was PBMCs, obtained from a glioma patient whose treatment included an IDH1 peptide vaccine. This receptor was obtained from a man aged 25 to 40 with glioma. The CDR3 loop reads CASTGPSHETQYF. The CDR3 coding sequence is TGCGCCAGCACGGGCCCAAGCCACGAGACCCAGTACTTC.